The subject of this entry is one T cell receptor beta chain. The sample originates from a study of blood T cell repertoires in COVID-19. The table came from immunoSEQ multiplex PCR; TCRdb's copy has only in-frame clones and leaves some out. Altogether around 240,000 clones are present, roughly 86% being singletons, with the ten largest covering 2% to 2.5%. The CDR3 extends over 15 amino acids. CDR1 is ENHRY and CDR2 is SYGVKD in the germline V gene. Deletions cut 2 bases from V and 5 bases from J, with 12 bases between. The chain employs TRBV10-3 and TRBJ1-4; possible D gene TRBD1, 6 bases. Sequencing was done on a sample of PBMCs or T cells enriched from blood (not recorded which). The TCR originated in a woman in her 50s who had recovered from COVID-19. CDR3 in amino acids: CAISENMGANEKLFF. The CDR3 nucleotides are TGTGCCATCAGTGAGAATATGGGGGCGAATGAAAAACTGTTTTTT.